The clone carrying this T cell receptor beta chain appeared a few times. Method: immunoSEQ multiplex PCR; TCRdb's copy keeps in-frame clones and lacks some. The table has roughly 50,000 clones, around 92% seen once. The sample is drawn from a study of T cell changes during pregnancy in multiple sclerosis. This CDR3 has 13 amino acids. The germline CDR1 and CDR2 sequences are GTSNPN and SVGIG (reference sequence). The V gene lost 3 bases and the J gene lost 0 bases, with 8 bases spanning the gap. The sequenced sample was CD4+ T cells from peripheral blood mononuclear cells, obtained in the third trimester of pregnancy. The rearrangement links TRBV30 to TRBJ1-2; D is unresolved. This TCR derives from a female donor with multiple sclerosis, enrolled in a pregnancy study. Here the CDR3 reads CAWRARANYGYTF. In DNA form, the CDR3 reads TGTGCCTGGAGGGCCCGGGCTAACTATGGCTACACCTTC.